This TCR beta chain was recovered during a study of patients and donors after allogeneic stem cell transplantation. TCRdb used MiXCR to reprocess the RT-PCR reads, holding one entry per CDR3 protein. The top ten clones hold around a tenth of a sample with roughly 230,000 distinct CDR3 sequences, around an eighth of them seen once. This CDR3 region has 14 residues. V lost 3 bases, J lost 1 base, and 9 bases lay in between. The V gene's germline CDR1 is MNHEY and CDR2 SMNVEV (reference sequence). The sequence was obtained from a human donor who was either an allogeneic HSCT recipient or a stem cell or donor lymphocyte infusion donor (not recorded which). It is not recorded whose cells these are; they may come from a transplant donor. This rearrangement joins TRBV27 to TRBJ2-5; D tentatively fits TRBD1 or TRBD2 (6 bases each). Input material: blood, either unsorted or a sorted T cell fraction (not recorded which). As DNA, the CDR3 is TGTGCCAGCAGTTTCGGGGGCTCCCAAGAGACCCAGTACTTC. Its protein product is CASSFGGSQETQYF.